Given below is one T cell receptor beta chain in context. This entry belongs to a study of PD-1 blockade in classical Hodgkin lymphoma. This table comes from immunoSEQ multiplex PCR, and its TCRdb copy is limited to in-frame clones, with some not included. The sample consists of about 5,000 clones, 80% to 90% of them appearing once. The time point was: newly diagnosed, previously untreated cHL patient sample. Magnetic depletion of non-target cells from thawed PBMCs yielded purified CD8+ T cells. This CDR3 region has 15 residues. V was pared by 4 bases and J by 3 bases, with 9 bases of the junction left unmatched. From germline, CDR1 is SEHNR and CDR2 FQNEAQ (reference sequence).

This chain connects TRBV7-9 to TRBJ2-7, with 7 bases lining up with TRBD1. This receptor was taken from a human donor with classical Hodgkin lymphoma. The sample taken for sequencing was CD8+ T cells from blood. The CDR3: CASSYEGAHSYEQYF. CDR3 DNA: TGTGCCAGCAGCTACGAGGGGGCGCATAGCTACGAGCAGTACTTC.